The present TCR beta chain was sequenced within a study of Ad26.COV2.S vaccination and SARS-CoV-2 variants. Treatment here: roughly 18 received Ad26.COV2.S at low or high dose, single or two shots; a few received placebo; per-sample allocation not given. Repertoires come from day 63 after the first vaccine or placebo injection. TCRdb's copy holds only in-frame clones and misses some; the assay was immunoSEQ multiplex PCR. The repertoire holds approximately 480,000 clones, around nine tenths seen once, with roughly 12% in the top ten. V shed 6 bases, J shed 4 bases, and the junction held 9 bases outside the gene matches. The CDR3 extends over 15 amino acids. From germline, CDR1 is SGHTA and CDR2 FQGTGA.

The TCR was taken from a person between 18 and 60 years old who received the Ad26.COV2.S COVID-19 vaccine or a placebo. This sequence joins TRBV7-3 and TRBJ2-3, with 8 bases identical to TRBD1. The sample in question was peripheral blood, obtained in a trial of Ad26.COV2.S vaccine versus placebo. CDR3 region: CASSRGQGNADTQYF. CDR3 DNA: TGTGCCAGCAGTCGAGGACAGGGTAACGCAGATACGCAGTATTTT.